The 18 T cell receptor beta chains given below trace back to one sample, sequenced in a study of Ad26.COV2.S vaccination and SARS-CoV-2 variants. Profiling relied on immunoSEQ multiplex PCR, and the TCRdb table lists in-frame clones only, not all of them. The sample consists of some 450,000 clones, 90% of them appearing once. The treatment here: some 19 received Ad26.COV2.S at low or high dose, single or two shots; five or six received placebo; per-sample allocation not given. Collection of samples fell on day 63 after the first vaccine or placebo injection. Material: peripheral blood, obtained in a trial of Ad26.COV2.S vaccine versus placebo. The receptor source for this set is a person aged 18 to 59 who received the Ad26.COV2.S COVID-19 vaccine or a placebo.

The chain recombines TRBV6-1 with TRBJ2-5; no definite D call. Germline loops: CDR1 MNHNS, CDR2 SASEGT. Trimming removed 0 bases from V and 2 bases from J, with 7 bases in between. The length of the CDR3 is 14 residues. Here the CDR3 reads CASSEAARQETQYF. Written as DNA, the CDR3 is TGTGCCAGCAGTGAAGCAGCTAGACAAGAGACCCAGTACTTC.

V gene TRBV19 combines with J gene TRBJ1-1; the D gene is possibly TRBD1 (5 bases). Germline V CDR1 and CDR2: LNHDA, SQIVND (reference sequence). Trimming stripped 6 bases from V and 0 bases from J, with 8 bases between. This CDR3 is built from 13 residues. The CDR3 is CASSRQMNTEAFF. CDR3 in DNA: TGTGCCAGTAGCCGACAGATGAACACTGAAGCTTTCTTT.

The rearrangement joins TRBV5-4 to TRBJ2-3, with D possibly called TRBD1 or TRBD2 (5 bases each). CDR3 size: 15 residues. V was pared by 4 bases and J by 3 bases, with 15 bases between. Germline V gives CDR1 SGHNT, CDR2 YYREEE (reference sequence). This CDR3 is CASSPRDGRTDTQYF. CDR3 sequence (DNA): TGTGCCAGCAGCCCCCGGGACGGACGAACAGATACGCAGTATTTT.

V and J are TRBV7-6 and TRBJ2-3; perhaps TRBD1 as D (5 bases). The CDR3 contains 16 residues. Trimming shortened V by 1 base and J by 4 bases, and 15 bases separated the two germline ends. Germline V gives CDR1 SGHVS, CDR2 FNYEAQ. CDR3 in amino acids: CASSLVAGSLSDTQYF. CDR3 nucleotide sequence: TGTGCCAGCAGCTTAGTCGCAGGGTCCCTCTCAGATACGCAGTATTTT.

The chain employs TRBV9 and TRBJ2-5; D call uncertain. Germline V lookup: CDR1 SGDLS, CDR2 YYNGEE. The CDR3 totals 13 residues. Between the trimmed V and J ends, which lost 0 bases and 6 bases, there was a span of 9 bases. CDR3: CASSVEGIQTQYF. CDR3 bases: TGTGCCAGCAGCGTAGAAGGGATCCAGACCCAGTACTTC. The full variable domain, in which reference TRBV9 and TRBJ2-5 provide the parts outside the CDR3, is DSGVTQTPKHLITATGQRVTLRCSPRSGDLSVYWYQQSLDQGLQFLIQYYNGEERAKGNILERFSAQQFPDLHSELNLSSLELGDSALYFCASSVEGIQTQYFGPGTRLLVL.

CDR3 DNA sequence: TGTGCCAGCAGTTTATTTCGGGATCCGGCGGTTGGTGGCTACACCTTC. Translating gives CASSLFRDPAVGGYTF. J is TRBJ1-2 and V is TRBV28; D call uncertain. CDR3 length equals 16 residues. Germline V gene sequence: CDR1 MDHEN, CDR2 SYDVKM. V was cut by 1 base and J by 7 bases, with 19 bases left in between.

The chain links TRBV27 to TRBJ2-7, with 11 positions matching TRBD1. The CDR3 runs 18 residues. With 2 bases clipped from V and 3 bases from J, the junction kept 12 bases outside the gene matches. Germline-derived CDR1 and CDR2 are MNHEY and SMNVEV (reference sequence). The CDR3 spells CASSLRTGGTNSNYEQYF. The CDR3 DNA sequence: TGTGCCAGCAGTTTAAGGACAGGGGGCACCAATTCGAACTACGAGCAGTACTTC.

The rearrangement links TRBV4-1 to TRBJ2-5, with 9 bases fitting TRBD1. CDR1 and CDR2 (germline): MGHRA, YSYEKL. The CDR3 sequence is 16 residues long. The V segment lost 0 bases and the J segment 5 bases; nucleotides outside the gene matches: 7. CDR3 region: CASSQDPGQGGETQYF. Written as DNA, the CDR3 is TGCGCCAGCAGCCAAGATCCGGGACAGGGCGGCGAGACCCAGTACTTC.

The chain is built from TRBV30 and TRBJ1-2; D ambiguous. The CDR3 is made up of 16 amino acids. V was cut by 0 bases and J by 0 bases, with 14 bases left in between. CDR1 and CDR2 (germline): GTSNPN, SVGIG (reference sequence). CDR3 nucleotides: TGTGCCTGGAGTGTACCTTCGGGGTCCTCTAACTATGGCTACACCTTC. Its protein product is CAWSVPSGSSNYGYTF.

Note on this clone: Other nucleotide sequences in the sample specify the same CDR3. The J gene is TRBJ1-2, the V gene TRBV7-9, with D tentatively TRBD1 (6 bases). The CDR3 is 13 amino acids. The germline V gene encodes CDR1 SEHNR and CDR2 FQNEAQ (reference sequence). V lost 1 base and J lost 5, with 8 bases in between. The CDR3 sequence: CASSLGTAYGYTF. The CDR3 region has the DNA TGTGCCAGCAGCTTAGGGACAGCGTATGGCTACACCTTC.

CDR3 protein: CASGSTGDSSPLHF. In nucleotides, the CDR3 is TGTGCCAGCGGATCAACAGGGGATTCCTCACCCCTCCACTTT. J is TRBJ1-6 and V is TRBV27, with 7 bases identical to TRBD1. CDR3 length: 14 residues. V trimming: 8 bases; J trimming: 10 bases; junction bases outside the gene matches: 11. CDR1 and CDR2 (germline): MNHEY, SMNVEV (reference sequence).

The rearrangement uses TRBV9 and TRBJ2-7, with D possibly TRBD2 on 6 matching bases. The V and J ends lost 0 bases and 2 bases respectively, with 12 bases between them. This CDR3 region has 15 residues. Germline-derived CDR1 and CDR2 are SGDLS and YYNGEE. The CDR3 region has the DNA TGTGCCAGCAGCGTAGGGGCTAGCGAGACCTACGAGCAGTACTTC. This translates into CASSVGASETYEQYF.

The chain links TRBV18 to TRBJ2-1; D remains unclear. The CDR3 consists of 15 residues. Germline-derived CDR1 and CDR2 are KGHSH and LQKENI. The germline V and J ends were trimmed by 6 bases and 2 bases, with 14 bases remaining between them. For the CDR3, the DNA is TGTGCCAGCTCGGCCTTGGCGGCTCCCTACAATGAGCAGTTCTTC. Translation: CASSALAAPYNEQFF.

CDR3: CASSQGVSYEQYF. CDR3 DNA: TGTGCCAGCAGCCAAGGGGTCTCCTACGAGCAGTACTTC. The chain has TRBV11-3 and TRBJ2-7; TRBD1 might be the D (5 bases). This CDR3 has 13 residues. Trimming shortened V by 5 bases and J by 0 bases, and 8 bases separated the two germline ends. Germline V gene lookup returns CDR1 SGHNT and CDR2 YENEEA. The full variable domain, its missing parts supplied by reference TRBV11-3 and TRBJ2-7, is EAGVVQSPRYKIIEKKQPVAFWCNPISGHNTLYWYLQNLGQGPELLIRYENEEAVDDSQLPKDRFSAERLKGVDSTLKIQPAELGDSAVYLCASSQGVSYEQYFGPGTRLTVT.

The chain employs TRBV5-5 and TRBJ1-2; perhaps TRBD1 as D (6 bases). Trimming took 0 bases from V and 7 from J, leaving 13 bases between them. The CDR3 consists of 14 residues. Germline values: CDR1 SGHKS, CDR2 YYEKEE (reference sequence). The CDR3, as DNA: TGTGCCAGCAGCTTGGAGAACAGGGTAGGTGGCTACACCTTC. Translating gives CASSLENRVGGYTF.

The chain has TRBV7-6 and TRBJ2-7; 12 bases agree with TRBD2. The CDR3 has 13 amino acids. V gave up 5 bases and J gave up 10 bases; unmatched junction bases: 6. Germline lookup yields CDR1 SGHVS and CDR2 FNYEAQ. The CDR3 DNA is TGTGCCAGCAGCCGTACTAGCGGGGGGCCCCAGTACTTC. Its translation is CASSRTSGGPQYF.

The CDR3 reads CASSFFGYQRDTQYF. CDR3 DNA sequence: TGTGCCAGCAGCTTTTTCGGATATCAGAGGGATACGCAGTATTTT. The V and J genes are TRBV7-2 and TRBJ2-3; D gene uncertain. The CDR3 length is 15 residues. CDR1 is SGHTA, CDR2 FQGNSA, per germline. V was clipped by 3 bases and J by 6 bases, with 16 bases between them.

This clone was recorded only once. J is TRBJ1-2 and V is TRBV7-9; D is possibly TRBD1 (5 bases). This CDR3 spans 12 amino acids. V was trimmed by 3 bases and J by 8 bases, leaving 10 bases between them. Germline lookup yields CDR1 SEHNR and CDR2 FQNEAQ (reference sequence). CDR3 nucleotide sequence: TGTGCCAGCAGCTTCTTCGGGGACGGCTACACCTTC. Amino acid sequence: CASSFFGDGYTF.